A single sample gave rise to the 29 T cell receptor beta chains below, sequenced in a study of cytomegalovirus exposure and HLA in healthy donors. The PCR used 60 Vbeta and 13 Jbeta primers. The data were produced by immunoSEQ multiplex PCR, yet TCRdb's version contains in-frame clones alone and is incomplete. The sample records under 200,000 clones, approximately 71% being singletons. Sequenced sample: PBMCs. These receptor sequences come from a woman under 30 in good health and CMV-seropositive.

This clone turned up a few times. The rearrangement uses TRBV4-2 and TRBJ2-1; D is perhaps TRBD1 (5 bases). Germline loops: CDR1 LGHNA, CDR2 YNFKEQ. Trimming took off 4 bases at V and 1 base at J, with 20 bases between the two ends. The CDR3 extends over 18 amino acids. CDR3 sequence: CASSRETPGSSSYNEQFF. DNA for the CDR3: TGTGCCAGCAGCCGAGAAACTCCAGGGTCGAGTTCCTACAATGAGCAGTTCTTC.

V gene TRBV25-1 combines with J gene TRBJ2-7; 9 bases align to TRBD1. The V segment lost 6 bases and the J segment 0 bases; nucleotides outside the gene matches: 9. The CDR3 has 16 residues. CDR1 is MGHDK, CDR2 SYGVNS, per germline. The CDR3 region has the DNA TGTGCCAGCAGGGGGTCCGGGACAGGGAGCTCCTACGAGCAGTACTTC. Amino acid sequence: CASRGSGTGSSYEQYF.

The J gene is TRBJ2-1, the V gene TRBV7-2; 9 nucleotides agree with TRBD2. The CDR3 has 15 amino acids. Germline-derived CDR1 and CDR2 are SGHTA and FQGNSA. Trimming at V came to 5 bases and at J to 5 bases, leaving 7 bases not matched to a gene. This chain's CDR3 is CASSLTSGPHNEQFF. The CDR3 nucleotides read TGTGCCAGCAGCCTTACTAGCGGGCCACACAATGAGCAGTTCTTC.

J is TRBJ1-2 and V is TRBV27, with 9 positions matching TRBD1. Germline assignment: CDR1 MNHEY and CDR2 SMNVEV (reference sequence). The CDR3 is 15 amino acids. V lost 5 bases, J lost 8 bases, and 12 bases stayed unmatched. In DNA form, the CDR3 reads TGTGCCAGCAGTGGGGCCGGGACAGGGTGGCGGGGCTACACCTTC. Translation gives CASSGAGTGWRGYTF.

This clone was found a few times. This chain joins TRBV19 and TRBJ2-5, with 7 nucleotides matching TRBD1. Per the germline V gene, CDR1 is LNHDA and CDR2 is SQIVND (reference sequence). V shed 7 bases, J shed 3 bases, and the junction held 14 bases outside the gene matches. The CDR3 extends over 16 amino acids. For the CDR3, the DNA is TGTGCCAGTAACAACGGCAGACAGGGACAAAAAGAGACCCAGTACTTC. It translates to CASNNGRQGQKETQYF.

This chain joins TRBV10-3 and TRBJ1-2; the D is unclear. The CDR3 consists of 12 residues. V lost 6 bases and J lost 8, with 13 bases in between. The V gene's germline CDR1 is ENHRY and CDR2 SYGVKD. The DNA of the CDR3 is TGTGCCATCAGCCCGGAATCCGGGGGCTACACCTTC. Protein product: CAISPESGGYTF.

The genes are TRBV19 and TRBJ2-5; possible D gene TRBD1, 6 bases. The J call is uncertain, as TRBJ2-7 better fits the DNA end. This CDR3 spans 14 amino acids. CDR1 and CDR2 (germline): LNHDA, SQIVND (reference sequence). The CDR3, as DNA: TGTGCCAGTAGTTCACAGGGATCCGACCGCGAGCAGTACTTC. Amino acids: CASSSQGSDREQYF.

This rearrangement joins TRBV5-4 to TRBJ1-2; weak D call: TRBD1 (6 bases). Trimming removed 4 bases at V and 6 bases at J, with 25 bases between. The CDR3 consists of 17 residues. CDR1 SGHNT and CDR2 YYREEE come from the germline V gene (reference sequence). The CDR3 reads CASSQGRGAANFDGYTF. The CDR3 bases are TGTGCCAGCAGCCAAGGGCGGGGGGCGGCGAATTTTGATGGCTACACCTTC.

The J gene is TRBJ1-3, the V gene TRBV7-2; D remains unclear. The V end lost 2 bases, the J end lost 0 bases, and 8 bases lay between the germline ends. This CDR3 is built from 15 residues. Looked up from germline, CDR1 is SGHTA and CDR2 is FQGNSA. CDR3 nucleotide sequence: TGTGCCAGCAGCTTACTCTCGGTCTCTGGAAACACCATATATTTT. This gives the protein CASSLLSVSGNTIYF.

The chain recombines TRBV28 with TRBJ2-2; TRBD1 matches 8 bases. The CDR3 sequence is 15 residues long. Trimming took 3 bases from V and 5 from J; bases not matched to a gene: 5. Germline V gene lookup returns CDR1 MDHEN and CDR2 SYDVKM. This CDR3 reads CASSLGGQVTGELFF. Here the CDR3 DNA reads TGTGCCAGCAGTTTGGGGGGACAGGTAACCGGGGAGCTGTTTTTT. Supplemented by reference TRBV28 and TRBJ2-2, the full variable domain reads DVKVTQSSRYLVKRTGEKVFLECVQDMDHENMFWYRQDPGLGLRLIYFSYDVKMKEKGDIPEGYSVSREKKERFSLILESASTNQTSMYLCASSLGGQVTGELFFGEGSRLTVL.

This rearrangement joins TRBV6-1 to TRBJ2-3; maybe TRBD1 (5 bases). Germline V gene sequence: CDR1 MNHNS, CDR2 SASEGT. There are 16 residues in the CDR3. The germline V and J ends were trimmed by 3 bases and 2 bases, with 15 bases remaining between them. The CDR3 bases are TGTGCCAGCAGTGATTTAACTAACAGGTACACAGATACGCAGTATTTT. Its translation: CASSDLTNRYTDTQYF.

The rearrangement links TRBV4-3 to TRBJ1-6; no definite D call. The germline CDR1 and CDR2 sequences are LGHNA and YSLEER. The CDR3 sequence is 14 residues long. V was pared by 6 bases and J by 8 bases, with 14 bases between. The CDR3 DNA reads TGCGCCAGCAGATTCCCGGGAGTCGATTCACCCCTCCACTTT. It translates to CASRFPGVDSPLHF.

The CDR3 coding sequence is TGTGCCAGCAGCAAACTGACAGGGGACATCACAGATACGCAGTATTTT. As protein: CASSKLTGDITDTQYF. This chain joins TRBV7-6 and TRBJ2-3, with 8 bases that match TRBD1. The germline CDR1 and CDR2 sequences are SGHVS and FNYEAQ. V lost 5 bases to trimming and J lost 2 bases; unmatched junction nucleotides: 9. This CDR3 region has 16 residues.

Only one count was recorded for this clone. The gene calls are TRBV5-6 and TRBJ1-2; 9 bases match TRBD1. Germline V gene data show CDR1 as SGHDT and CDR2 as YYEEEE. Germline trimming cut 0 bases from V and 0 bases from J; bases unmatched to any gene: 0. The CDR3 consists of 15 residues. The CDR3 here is CASSLGTGANYGYTF. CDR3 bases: TGTGCCAGCAGCTTGGGGACAGGGGCTAACTATGGCTACACCTTC.

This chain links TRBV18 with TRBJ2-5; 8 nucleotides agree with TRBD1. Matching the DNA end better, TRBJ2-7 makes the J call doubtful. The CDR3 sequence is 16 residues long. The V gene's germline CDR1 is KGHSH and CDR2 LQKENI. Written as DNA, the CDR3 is TGTGCCAGCTCTTCGGGGGCGACAGGGGTCGTCTACGAGCAGTACTTC. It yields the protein CASSSGATGVVYEQYF.

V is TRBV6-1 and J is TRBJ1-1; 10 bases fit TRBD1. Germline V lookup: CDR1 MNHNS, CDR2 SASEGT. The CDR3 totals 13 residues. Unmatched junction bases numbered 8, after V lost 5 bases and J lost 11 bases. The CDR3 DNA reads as TGTGCCAGCAGTCCGGGACAGGGGACGGTTGCTTTCTTT. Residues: CASSPGQGTVAFF.

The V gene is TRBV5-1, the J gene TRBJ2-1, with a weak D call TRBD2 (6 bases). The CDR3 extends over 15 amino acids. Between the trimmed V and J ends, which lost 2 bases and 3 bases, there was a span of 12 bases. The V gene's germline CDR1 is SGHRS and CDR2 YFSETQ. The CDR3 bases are TGCGCCAGCAGCTTAACCCTAGCGAGCTACAATGAGCAGTTCTTC. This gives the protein CASSLTLASYNEQFF.

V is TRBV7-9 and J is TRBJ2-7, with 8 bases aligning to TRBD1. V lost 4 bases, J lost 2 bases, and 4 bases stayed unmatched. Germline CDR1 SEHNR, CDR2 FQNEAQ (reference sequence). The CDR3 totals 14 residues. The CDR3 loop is CASSWTGTPYEQYF. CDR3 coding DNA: TGTGCCAGCAGCTGGACAGGGACCCCCTACGAGCAGTACTTC.

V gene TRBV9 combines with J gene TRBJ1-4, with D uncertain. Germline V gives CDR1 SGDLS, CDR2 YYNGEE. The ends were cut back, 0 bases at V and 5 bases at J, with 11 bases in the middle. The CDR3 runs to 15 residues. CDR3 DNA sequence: TGTGCCAGCAGCGTAGGAACCGGGAAAAATGAAAAACTGTTTTTT. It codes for CASSVGTGKNEKLFF. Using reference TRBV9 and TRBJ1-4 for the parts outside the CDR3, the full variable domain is DSGVTQTPKHLITATGQRVTLRCSPRSGDLSVYWYQQSLDQGLQFLIQYYNGEERAKGNILERFSAQQFPDLHSELNLSSLELGDSALYFCASSVGTGKNEKLFFGSGTQLSVL.

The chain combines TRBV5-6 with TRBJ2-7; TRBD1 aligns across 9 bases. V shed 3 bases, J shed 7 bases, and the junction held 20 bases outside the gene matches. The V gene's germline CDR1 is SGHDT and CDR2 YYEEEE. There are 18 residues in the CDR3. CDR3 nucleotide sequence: TGTGCCAGCAGCTCCGCCGGGACAGGGCAATCCGCTTGGGGAGAGCAGTACTTC. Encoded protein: CASSSAGTGQSAWGEQYF.

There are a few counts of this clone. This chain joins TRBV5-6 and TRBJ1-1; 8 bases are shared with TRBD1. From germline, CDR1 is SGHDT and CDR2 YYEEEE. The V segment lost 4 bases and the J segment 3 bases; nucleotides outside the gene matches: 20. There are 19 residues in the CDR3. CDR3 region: CASSVVTGGVFVTDTEAFF. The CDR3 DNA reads TGTGCCAGCAGCGTTGTCACAGGGGGTGTTTTTGTTACGGACACTGAAGCTTTCTTT.

The CDR3 loop is CASSSTDYQPQHF. DNA for the CDR3: TGTGCCAGCAGTTCTACCGATTATCAGCCCCAGCATTTT. The rearrangement uses TRBV6-1 and TRBJ1-5; D is unclear. V lost 5 bases to trimming and J lost 5 bases, with 10 bases between them. CDR1 and CDR2 (germline): MNHNS, SASEGT. CDR3 size: 13 residues.

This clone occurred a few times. The CDR3, as DNA: TGTGCCAGCAGCTTATCGGATGGCTACACCTTC. Translated, it gives CASSLSDGYTF. V and J are TRBV7-9 and TRBJ1-2; D uncertain. V was shortened by 2 bases and J by 6 bases, with 4 bases between the two germline ends. The CDR3 has 11 amino acids. CDR1 and CDR2 from the germline V gene are SEHNR and FQNEAQ (reference sequence).

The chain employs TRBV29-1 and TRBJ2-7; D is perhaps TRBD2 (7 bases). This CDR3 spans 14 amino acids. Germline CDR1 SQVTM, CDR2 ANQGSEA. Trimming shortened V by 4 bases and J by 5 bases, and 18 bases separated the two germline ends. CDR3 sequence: CSVAPGEGHHEQYF. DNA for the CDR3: TGCAGCGTTGCCCCAGGGGAGGGGCACCACGAGCAGTACTTC.

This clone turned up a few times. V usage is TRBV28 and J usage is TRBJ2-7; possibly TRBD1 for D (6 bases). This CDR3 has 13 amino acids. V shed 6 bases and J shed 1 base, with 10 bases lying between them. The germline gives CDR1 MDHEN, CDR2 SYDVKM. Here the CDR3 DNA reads TGTGCCAGCAGAAAACAGGGTTCCTACGAGCAGTACTTC. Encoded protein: CASRKQGSYEQYF.

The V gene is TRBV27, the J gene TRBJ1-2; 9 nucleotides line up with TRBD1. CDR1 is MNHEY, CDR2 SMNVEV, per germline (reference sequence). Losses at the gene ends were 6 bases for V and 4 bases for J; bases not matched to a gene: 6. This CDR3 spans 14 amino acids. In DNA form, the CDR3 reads TGTGCCAGCAGCCAGGACAGGGGAAGCTATGGCTACACCTTC. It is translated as CASSQDRGSYGYTF.

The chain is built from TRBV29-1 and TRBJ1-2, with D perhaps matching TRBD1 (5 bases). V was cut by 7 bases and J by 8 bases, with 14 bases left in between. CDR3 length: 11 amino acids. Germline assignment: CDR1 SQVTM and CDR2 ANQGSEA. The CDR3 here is CSGDSQGGYTF. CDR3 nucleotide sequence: TGCAGCGGTGACAGTCAGGGAGGCTACACCTTC.

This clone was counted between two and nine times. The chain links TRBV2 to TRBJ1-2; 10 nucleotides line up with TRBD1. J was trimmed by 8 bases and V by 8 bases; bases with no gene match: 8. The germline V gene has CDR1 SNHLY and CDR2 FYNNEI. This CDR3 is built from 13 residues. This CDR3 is CASQGQGISGYTF. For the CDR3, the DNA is TGTGCCAGCCAGGGACAGGGGATTTCGGGCTACACCTTC.

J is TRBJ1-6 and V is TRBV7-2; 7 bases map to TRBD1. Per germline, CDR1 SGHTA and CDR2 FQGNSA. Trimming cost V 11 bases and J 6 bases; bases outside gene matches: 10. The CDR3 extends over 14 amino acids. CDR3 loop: CACRRDSGNSPLHF. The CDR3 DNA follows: TGTGCCTGTCGGCGGGACAGCGGTAATTCACCCCTCCACTTT.